This TCR beta chain was sequenced for a study of regulatory T cells in long-lasting Graves disease. Study background: Persistent Graves' disease meant over 5 years of antithyroid drugs with positive TSH receptor antibodies.

In building TCR beta libraries, iRepertoire HTBI primers were used together with Arm-PCR of CDR3 regions. TCRdb reprocessed the multiplex PCR reads via MiXCR and lists one record per CDR3 protein. The sample records approximately 690,000 distinct CDR3 sequences, about 32% being singletons. Time point in this sample: persistent/refractory GD, antithyroid drugs over 5 years with positive TRAb. PBMCs were the source of the RNA used for TCR sequencing. Germline V CDR1 and CDR2: GTSNPN, SVGIG (reference sequence). The V segment lost 1 base and the J segment 2 bases; nucleotides outside the gene matches: 3. This CDR3 is 14 amino acids long.

This TCR came from a female donor with Graves disease. The material sequenced was peripheral blood mononuclear cells (PBMCs), taken when the disease was refractory, from a patient treated with antithyroid drugs. V and J are TRBV30 and TRBJ1-2; 8 nucleotides agree with TRBD1. CDR3 sequence: CAWSGRTGNYGYTF. CDR3 sequence (DNA): TGTGCCTGGAGTGGGAGGACAGGGAACTATGGCTACACCTTC. The complete variable domain, with remaining parts taken from reference TRBV30 and TRBJ1-2, reads SQTIHQWPATLVQPVGSPLSLECTVEGTSNPNLYWYRQAAGRGLQLLFYSVGIGQISSEVPQNLSASRPQDRQFILSSKKLLLSDSGFYLCAWSGRTGNYGYTFGSGTRLTVV.